This T cell receptor beta chain was recovered during a study of T cell responses to AZD1222 COVID-19 vaccine. The study, taken as a whole, reports: Baseline antibody screening turned up just a handful of seropositive AZD1222 recipients. White British people made up most donors, females outnumbered males, and clonal diversity was possibly underestimated. Repertoires were obtained solely post-peak T cell response. Nearly half of spike-specific TCRs reportedly go after variant regions that carry no mutations.

CDR1 and CDR2 from the germline V gene are MDHEN and SYDVKM. This CDR3 has 15 amino acids. Trimming stripped 2 bases from V and 4 bases from J, with 14 bases between. The method was immunoSEQ multiplex PCR; TCRdb's version includes in-frame clones alone and lacks a portion of them. The sample gives some 150,000 clones, 90% to 95% of which show up once; 1.5% is in the top ten. Notes on this clone: What it recognizes is unknown.

Specimen: peripheral blood, collected 28 days after the second AZD1222 dose. This clonotype originated in an adult who received the AZD1222 COVID-19 vaccine. V usage is TRBV28 and J usage is TRBJ1-1; D is unclear. CDR3 region: CASSLQEGWVTEAFF. In nucleotides, the CDR3 is TGTGCCAGCAGTTTACAGGAGGGTTGGGTCACTGAAGCTTTCTTT.